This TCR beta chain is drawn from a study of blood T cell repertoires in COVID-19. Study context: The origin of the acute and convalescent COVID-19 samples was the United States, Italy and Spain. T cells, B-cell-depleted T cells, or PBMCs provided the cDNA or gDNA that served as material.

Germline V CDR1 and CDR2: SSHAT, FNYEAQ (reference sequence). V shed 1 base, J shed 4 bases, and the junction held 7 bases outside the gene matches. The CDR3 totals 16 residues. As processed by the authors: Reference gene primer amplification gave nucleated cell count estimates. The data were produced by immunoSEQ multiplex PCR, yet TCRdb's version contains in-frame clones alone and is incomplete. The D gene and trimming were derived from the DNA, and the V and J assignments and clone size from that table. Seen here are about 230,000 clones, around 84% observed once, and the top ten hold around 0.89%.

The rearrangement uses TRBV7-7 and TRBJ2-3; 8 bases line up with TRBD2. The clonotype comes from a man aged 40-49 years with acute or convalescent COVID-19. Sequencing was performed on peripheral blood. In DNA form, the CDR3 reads TGTGCCAGCAGCTTAGGGGTAGCGGGGTTCGCAGATACGCAGTATTTT. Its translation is CASSLGVAGFADTQYF. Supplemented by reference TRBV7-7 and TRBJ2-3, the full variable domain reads GAGVSQSPRYKVTKRGQDVTLRCDPISSHATLYWYQQALGQGPEFLTYFNYEAQPDKSGLPSDRFSAERPEGSISTLTIQRTEQRDSAMYRCASSLGVAGFADTQYFGPGTRLTVL.